This T cell receptor (beta chain) came from a study of OX40 agonist ivuxolimab in advanced cancers. In the study overall: Dose-escalation subjects each had hepatocellular carcinoma, melanoma, renal cell or head and neck cancer.

Assay used: immunoSEQ multiplex PCR; TCRdb lists only in-frame clones, some missing. The sample consists of more than 70,000 clones, 70% to 90% of them appearing once. A note on this clone: Its cognate antigen is unknown.

General study findings and limits: Relative to CD4+ cells, CD8+ T cells on average had more expanded clones.

The CDR3 spans 13 residues. CDR1 and CDR2 from the germline V gene are SGHRS and YFSETQ. V dropped 4 bases and J dropped 9 bases, with 14 bases sitting between them. The TCR originated in an adult with an advanced solid tumor such as melanoma, head and neck, liver or kidney cancer. The material sequenced was CD4+ or CD8+ T cells sorted from blood, taken in a trial of the OX40 agonist ivuxolimab. The V and J genes are TRBV5-1 and TRBJ2-1; D is perhaps TRBD2 (5 bases). CDR3 nucleotide sequence: TGCGCCAGCAGCCCCGGGAATTCGGGTGAGCAGTTCTTC. Its translation: CASSPGNSGEQFF.